This T cell receptor beta chain was identified during a study of blood T cell repertoires in COVID-19. The overall study: The United States, Italy and Spain supplied acute and convalescent COVID-19 samples.

Assay: immunoSEQ multiplex PCR; the TCRdb copy retains only in-frame clones and omits some. The sample yields fewer than 120,000 clones, 88% seen once. Germline loops: CDR1 SGHTA, CDR2 FQGNSA. The CDR3 is 13 amino acids. The V and J ends lost 10 bases and 3 bases respectively, with 15 bases between them. The material sequenced was peripheral blood. The origin of this receptor is a woman in her 50s with acute or convalescent COVID-19. The chain is built from TRBV7-2 and TRBJ2-5; possibly TRBD2 for D (6 bases). As DNA, the CDR3 is TGTGCCACCCAAGGAACGGGAGAAGAGACCCAGTACTTC. Translation: CATQGTGEETQYF.